This T cell receptor (beta chain) was observed in a study of T-cell reconstitution after alpha-beta-depleted transplantation in children (dated by TCRdb to about 2016). General notes on the study: Using TCR repertoire profiling, the study followed T-cell immune reconstitution in a quantitative way in children after TCRalphabeta/CD19-depleted allogeneic hematopoietic cell transplantation.

The junction shows trimming of 4 bases on V and 9 bases on J, and the gene matches do not reach 7 bases of it. The CDR3 contains 15 residues, cysteine and phenylalanine counted. Only the CDR3 DNA stays, 45 bases, in frame from base 1. Receptor libraries were prepared by PCR. Sequencer: Illumina HiSeq 2500. TCR library preparation used molecular barcoding, with unique molecular identifiers applied to normalize quantification of the TCRbeta repertoire. TCRdb reprocessing: public reads trimmed at Q25 with fastp, clones called with MiXCR, in-frame beta chains kept. For every CDR3 protein sequence, its rows merge into one entry that carries the most common genes and DNA. This sample gives nearly 550,000 distinct CDR3 sequences in total; about 18% of them show up just once. The top ten hold about 3.1% of the sample. Note on this clonotype: Which antigen it targets is not known. Per-nucleotide qualities are absent, and no much larger clonotype sits a single base away.

The sequence derives from a human donor who donated a stem cell graft to a child with acute lymphoblastic leukemia. This sample comprised PBMCs from the stem cell graft donor, obtained from the stem cell graft. Recombination linked TRBV12-3 or TRBV12-4 to TRBJ2-4; TRBD2 aligns with 12 central bases. The CDR3 loop reads CASSWTSGTPGIQYF. Read as DNA, the sequence is TGTGCCAGCAGTTGGACTAGCGGGACCCCTGGCATTCAGTACTTC.